This T cell receptor (beta chain) is drawn from a study of cytomegalovirus exposure and HLA in healthy donors. Vbeta (60) and Jbeta (13) primers were used in the PCR. Some clones are missing from TCRdb's copy, which holds only in-frame ones; the method was immunoSEQ multiplex PCR. The data contain 90,000 to 120,000 clones, 81% of them singletons. This CDR3 has 13 residues. The V gene's germline CDR1 is MDHEN and CDR2 SYDVKM. V shed 7 bases and J 10 bases; nucleotides not matched to a gene: 10. The rearrangement links TRBV28 to TRBJ2-1, with TRBD1 matching over 7 bases. The TCR sequence derives from a man aged 30 to 45 in good health and CMV-seronegative. Sequenced: PBMCs. This CDR3 reads CASTRGGGEEQFF. As DNA, the CDR3 is TGTGCCAGCACCCGAGGGGGCGGAGAGGAGCAGTTCTTC.